This T cell receptor beta chain was identified during a study of radiation and T cells in renal cell carcinoma. Overall study: Nephrectomy followed 15 Gy stereotactic body radiation by 4 weeks.

In this sample, this clone turned up a few times. Its antigen is still unknown. General study findings and limits: Pretreatment tumor biopsies were lacking, so baseline clonotypes are unknown.

Germline V gene data show CDR1 as SGHVS and CDR2 as FQNEAQ. Trimming left V 2 bases short and J 2 bases short, with 9 bases between. CDR3 length equals 14 residues. The time point denotes: baseline pretreatment blood. Treatment meaning: 15 Gy SBRT to primary tumor, nephrectomy 4 weeks later. Assay used: immunoSEQ multiplex PCR; TCRdb lists only in-frame clones, some missing. This repertoire shows 130,000 to 150,000 clones, about 88% found once; its top ten account for around 12%. This sample comprised blood, obtained from a patient whose treatment included radiotherapy and nephrectomy. The chain is built from TRBV7-8 and TRBJ1-1; D call uncertain. This TCR was sampled from a woman aged 45-60 years with renal cell carcinoma. The CDR3 sequence is CASSLLGINTEAFF. CDR3 nucleotides: TGTGCCAGCAGCTTATTAGGGATCAACACTGAAGCTTTCTTT. Combining the CDR3 with reference TRBV7-8 and TRBJ1-1 gives the whole variable domain GAGVSQSPRYKVAKRGQDVALRCDPISGHVSLFWYQQALGQGPEFLTYFQNEAQLDKSGLPSDRFFAERPEGSVSTLKIQRTQQEDSAVYLCASSLLGINTEAFFGQGTRLTVV.